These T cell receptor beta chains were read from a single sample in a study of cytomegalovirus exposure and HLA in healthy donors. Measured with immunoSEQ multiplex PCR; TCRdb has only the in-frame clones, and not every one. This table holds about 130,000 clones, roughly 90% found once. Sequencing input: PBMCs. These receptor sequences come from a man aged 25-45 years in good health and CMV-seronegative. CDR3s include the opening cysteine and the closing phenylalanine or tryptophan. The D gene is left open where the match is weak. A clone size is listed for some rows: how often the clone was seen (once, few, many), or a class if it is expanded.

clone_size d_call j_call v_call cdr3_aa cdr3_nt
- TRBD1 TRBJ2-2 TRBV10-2 CASSEGDSIPTGELFF TGCGCCAGCAGTGAGGGGGACAGCATACCCACCGGGGAGCTGTTTTTT
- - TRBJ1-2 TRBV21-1 CASSKITPGQGYGYTF TGTGCCAGCAGCAAAATTACACCGGGACAGGGGTATGGCTACACCTTC
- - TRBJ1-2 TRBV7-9 CASSLGGFGPGGYTF TGTGCCAGCAGCTTAGGTGGGTTTGGTCCGGGAGGCTACACCTTC
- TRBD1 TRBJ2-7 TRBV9 CASSVRGQGTPYEQYF TGTGCCAGCAGCGTAAGGGGACAGGGAACACCCTACGAGCAGTACTTC
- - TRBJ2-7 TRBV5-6 CASSSPWATIYEQYF TGTGCCAGCAGCTCCCCATGGGCCACCATCTACGAGCAGTACTTC
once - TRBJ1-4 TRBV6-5 CASSYSEGGKLFF TGTGCCAGCAGTTACTCCGAGGGGGGGAAACTGTTTTTT
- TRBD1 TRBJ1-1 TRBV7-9 CASSPKTGRTEAFF TGTGCCAGCAGCCCAAAGACAGGGAGAACTGAAGCTTTCTTT
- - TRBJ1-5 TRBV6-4 CASSLGGGQPQHF TGTGCCAGCAGTCTGGGGGGGGGTCAGCCCCAGCATTTT
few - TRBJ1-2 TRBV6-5 CASSYSQGYGYTF TGTGCCAGCAGTTACTCACAGGGCTATGGCTACACCTTC
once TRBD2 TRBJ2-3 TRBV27 CASSSLLAGGTDTQYF TGTGCCAGCAGTTCCCTACTAGCGGGAGGGACAGATACGCAGTATTTT
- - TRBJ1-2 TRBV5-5 CASSLQLFGGRYGYTF TGTGCCAGCAGCCTTCAACTGTTCGGGGGACGCTATGGCTACACCTTC
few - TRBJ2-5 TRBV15 CATSGADSSKETQYF TGTGCCACCAGCGGGGCTGACAGTTCCAAAGAGACCCAGTACTTC
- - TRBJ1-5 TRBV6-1 CASSQGGNQPQHF TGTGCCAGCAGTCAGGGCGGCAATCAGCCCCAGCATTTT
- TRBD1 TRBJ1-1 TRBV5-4 CASSPGQENTEAFF TGTGCCAGCAGCCCCGGACAGGAAAACACTGAAGCTTTCTTT
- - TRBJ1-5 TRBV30 CAWSVLGGEGNQPQHF TGTGCCTGGAGTGTACTGGGGGGGGAGGGCAATCAGCCCCAGCATTTT
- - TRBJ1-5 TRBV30 CAWSSGSRGSVGGQPQHF TGTGCCTGGAGTTCCGGTAGTCGGGGCTCCGTAGGGGGTCAGCCCCAGCATTTT
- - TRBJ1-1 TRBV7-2 CASSPKQGRTEAFF TGTGCCAGCAGCCCTAAACAGGGAAGGACTGAAGCTTTCTTT
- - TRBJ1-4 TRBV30 CAWSQSTNEKLFF TGTGCCTGGTCACAGTCAACTAATGAAAAACTGTTTTTT
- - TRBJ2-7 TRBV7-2 CASSSQAGSSYEQYF TGTGCCAGCAGCTCCCAGGCGGGATCCTCCTACGAGCAGTACTTC
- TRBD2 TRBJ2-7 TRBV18 CASSRSAGGTYEQYF TGTGCCAGCTCACGATCAGCGGGAGGCACCTACGAGCAGTACTTC
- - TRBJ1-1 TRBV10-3 CAIRGLMNTEAFF TGTGCCATCAGGGGACTAATGAACACTGAAGCTTTCTTT
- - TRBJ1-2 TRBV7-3 CASSFSRDYGYTF TGTGCCAGCAGCTTCTCCAGGGATTATGGCTACACCTTC
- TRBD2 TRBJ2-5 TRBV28 CASSRGLAGGSETQYF TGTGCCAGCAGTAGAGGACTAGCGGGAGGGTCAGAGACCCAGTACTTC
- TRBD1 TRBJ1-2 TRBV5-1 CASSTGTGNYGYTF TGCGCCAGCAGCACCGGGACAGGGAACTATGGCTACACCTTC
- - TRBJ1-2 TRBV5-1 CASSLVTGNYGYTF TGCGCCAGCAGCTTGGTGACCGGGAACTATGGCTACACCTTC
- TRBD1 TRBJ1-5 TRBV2 CASTRDRVNNQPQHF TGTGCCAGCACGAGAGACAGGGTGAACAATCAGCCCCAGCATTTT